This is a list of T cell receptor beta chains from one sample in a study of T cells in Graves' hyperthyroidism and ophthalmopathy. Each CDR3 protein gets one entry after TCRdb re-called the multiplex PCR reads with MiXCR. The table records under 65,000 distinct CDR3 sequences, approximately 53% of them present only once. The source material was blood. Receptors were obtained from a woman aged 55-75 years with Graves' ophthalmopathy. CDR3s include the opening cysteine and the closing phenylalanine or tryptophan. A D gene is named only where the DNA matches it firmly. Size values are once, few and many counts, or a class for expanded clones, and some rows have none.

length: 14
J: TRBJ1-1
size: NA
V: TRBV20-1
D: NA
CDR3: CSARDKVWFTEAFF
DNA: TGCAGTGCTAGAGATAAGGTTTGGTTCACTGAAGCTTTCTTT

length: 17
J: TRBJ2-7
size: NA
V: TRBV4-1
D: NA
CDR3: CASSQEEQGLFGYKQYF
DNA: TGCGCCAGCAGCCAAGAGGAACAGGGCCTATTCGGGTACAAGCAGTACTTC

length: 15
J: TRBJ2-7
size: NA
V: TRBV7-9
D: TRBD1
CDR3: CASSLGGQGLYEQYF
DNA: TGTGCCAGCAGCCTGGGGGGACAGGGCCTATACGAGCAGTACTTC

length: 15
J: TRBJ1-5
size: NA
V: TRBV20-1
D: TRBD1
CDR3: CSARDPTGSGQPQHF
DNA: TGCAGTGCTAGAGATCCGACAGGGTCAGGTCAGCCCCAGCATTTT

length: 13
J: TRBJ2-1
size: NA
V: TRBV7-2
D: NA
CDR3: CASSTLRGNEQFF
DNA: TGCGCCAGCAGCACCCTCAGGGGAAATGAGCAGTTCTTC

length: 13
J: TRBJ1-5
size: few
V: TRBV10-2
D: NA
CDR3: CASRDGSNQPQHF
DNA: TGCGCCAGCAGGGACGGCAGCAATCAGCCCCAGCATTTT

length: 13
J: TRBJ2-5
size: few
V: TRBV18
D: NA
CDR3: CASSPPLQETQYF
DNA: TGTGCCAGCTCACCACCTCTTCAAGAGACCCAGTACTTC

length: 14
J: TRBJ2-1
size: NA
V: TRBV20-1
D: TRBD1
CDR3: CSAPGTGTYNEQFF
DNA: TGCAGTGCACCCGGGACAGGGACCTACAATGAGCAGTTCTTC

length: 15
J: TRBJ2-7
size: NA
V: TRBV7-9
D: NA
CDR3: CASSPSGLTGREQYF
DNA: TGTGCCAGTAGCCCCAGCGGACTAACGGGACGCGAGCAGTACTTC

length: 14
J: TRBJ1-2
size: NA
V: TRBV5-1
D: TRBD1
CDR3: CASSPGQGSNGYTF
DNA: TGCGCCAGCAGCCCGGGACAGGGAAGTAATGGCTACACCTTC

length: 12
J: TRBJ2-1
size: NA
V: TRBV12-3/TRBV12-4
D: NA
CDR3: CASSPQGVEQFF
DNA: TGTGCCAGCAGTCCCCAGGGCGTTGAGCAGTTCTTC